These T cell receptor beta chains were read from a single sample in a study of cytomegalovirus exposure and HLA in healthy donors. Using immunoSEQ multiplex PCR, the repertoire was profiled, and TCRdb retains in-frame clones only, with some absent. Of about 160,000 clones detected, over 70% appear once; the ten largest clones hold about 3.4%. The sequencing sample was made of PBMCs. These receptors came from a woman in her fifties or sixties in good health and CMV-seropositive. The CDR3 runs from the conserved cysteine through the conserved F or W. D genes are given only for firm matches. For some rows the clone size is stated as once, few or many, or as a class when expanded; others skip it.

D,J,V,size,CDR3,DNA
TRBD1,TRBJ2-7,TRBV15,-,CATSRGTGTYEQYF,TGTGCCACCAGCAGAGGGACAGGAACCTACGAGCAGTACTTC
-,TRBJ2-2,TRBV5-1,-,CASREGAGNTGELFF,TGCGCCAGTCGGGAGGGGGCCGGGAACACCGGGGAGCTGTTTTTT
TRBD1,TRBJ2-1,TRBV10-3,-,CAINSGGGGEQFF,TGTGCCATCAACTCAGGGGGTGGTGGTGAGCAGTTCTTC
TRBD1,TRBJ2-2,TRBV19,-,CASSTPGTGGFNGELFF,TGTGCCAGTAGTACCCCCGGGACAGGGGGCTTCAACGGGGAGCTGTTTTTT
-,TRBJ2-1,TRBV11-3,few,CASSLVGGRRENEQFF,TGTGCCAGCAGCTTAGTGGGGGGGCGAAGAGAAAATGAGCAGTTCTTC
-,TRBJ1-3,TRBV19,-,CASSMNRGNTIYF,TGTGCCAGTAGTATGAACAGGGGAAACACCATATATTTT
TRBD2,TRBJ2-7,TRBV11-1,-,CASSFSGTPAYEQYF,TGTGCCAGCAGCTTTAGCGGGACCCCAGCCTACGAGCAGTACTTC
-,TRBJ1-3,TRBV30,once,CAWSANSGNTIYF,TGTGCCTGGAGTGCTAACTCTGGAAACACCATATATTTT
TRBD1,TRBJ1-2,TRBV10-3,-,CATGQGDGYTF,TGTGCCACTGGACAGGGGGATGGCTACACCTTC
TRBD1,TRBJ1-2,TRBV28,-,CASRAPGGADGYTF,TGTGCCAGCAGAGCCCCAGGGGGCGCGGATGGCTACACCTTC
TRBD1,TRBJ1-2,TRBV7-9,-,CASILQGRHGYTF,TGTGCCAGCATTCTACAGGGGAGGCATGGCTACACCTTC
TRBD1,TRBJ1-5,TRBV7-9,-,CASSFVKGANSNQPQHF,TGTGCCAGCAGCTTTGTTAAGGGGGCTAATAGCAATCAGCCCCAGCATTTT
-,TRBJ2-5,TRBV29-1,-,CSVEDPRTQGSETQYF,TGCAGCGTTGAAGATCCCCGGACCCAGGGATCGGAGACCCAGTACTTC
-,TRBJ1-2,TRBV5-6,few,CASSATGVANYGYTF,TGTGCCAGCAGCGCTACAGGAGTAGCTAACTATGGCTACACCTTC
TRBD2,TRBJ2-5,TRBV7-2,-,CASSPGGTSGRWETQYF,TGTGCCAGCAGCCCTGGAGGTACTAGCGGGAGGTGGGAGACCCAGTACTTC
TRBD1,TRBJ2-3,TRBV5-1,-,CASSWGQGITSPTDTQYF,TGCGCCAGCAGCTGGGGACAGGGCATCACCTCCCCCACAGATACGCAGTATTTT
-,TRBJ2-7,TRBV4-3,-,CASSQESWGAYEQYF,TGCGCCAGCAGCCAAGAATCCTGGGGCGCCTACGAGCAGTACTTC
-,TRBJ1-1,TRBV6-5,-,CASSYSGAVGTEAFF,TGTGCCAGCAGTTACTCAGGGGCCGTAGGGACTGAAGCTTTCTTT
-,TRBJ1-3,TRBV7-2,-,CASSLVPGVGNTIYF,TGTGCCAGCAGCTTAGTTCCAGGGGTTGGAAACACCATATATTTT
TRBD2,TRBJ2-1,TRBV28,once,CASGGLAGHNEQFF,TGTGCCAGCGGGGGACTAGCGGGCCACAATGAGCAGTTCTTC
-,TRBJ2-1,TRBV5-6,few,CASSYQGAANEQFF,TGTGCCAGCAGCTATCAGGGTGCGGCGAATGAGCAGTTCTTC
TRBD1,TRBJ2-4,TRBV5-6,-,CASSWDRGFKNIQYF,TGTGCCAGCAGCTGGGACAGGGGGTTCAAAAACATTCAGTACTTC